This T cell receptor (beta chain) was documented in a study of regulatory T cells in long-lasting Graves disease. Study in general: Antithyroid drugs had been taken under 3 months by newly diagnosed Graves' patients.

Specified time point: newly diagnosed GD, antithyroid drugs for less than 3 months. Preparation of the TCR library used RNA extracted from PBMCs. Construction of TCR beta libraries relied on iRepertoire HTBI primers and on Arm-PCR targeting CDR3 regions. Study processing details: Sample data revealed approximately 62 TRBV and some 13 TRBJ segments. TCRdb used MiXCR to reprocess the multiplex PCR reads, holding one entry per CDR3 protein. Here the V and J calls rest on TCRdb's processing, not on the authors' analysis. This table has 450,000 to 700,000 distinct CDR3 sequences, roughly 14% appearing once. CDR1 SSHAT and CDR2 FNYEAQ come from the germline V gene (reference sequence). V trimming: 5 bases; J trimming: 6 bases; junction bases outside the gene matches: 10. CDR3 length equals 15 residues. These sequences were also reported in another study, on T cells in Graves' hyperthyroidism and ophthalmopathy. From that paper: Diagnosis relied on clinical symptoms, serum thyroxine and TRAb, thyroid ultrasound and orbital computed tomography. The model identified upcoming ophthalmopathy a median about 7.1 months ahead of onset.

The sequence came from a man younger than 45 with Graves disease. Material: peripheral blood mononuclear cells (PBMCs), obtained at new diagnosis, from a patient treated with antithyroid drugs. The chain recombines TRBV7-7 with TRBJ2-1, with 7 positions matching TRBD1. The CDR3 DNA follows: TGTGCCAGCAGCCCAACGACCCCAGGGGGCAATGAGCAGTTCTTC. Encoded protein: CASSPTTPGGNEQFF.